Shown below are 5 T cell receptor beta chains from a single sample sequenced in a study of Tregs in tolerant kidney transplant recipients. Generated by immunoSEQ multiplex PCR, the TCRdb table keeps only in-frame clones and is missing some. This sample has 200,000 to 300,000 clones, with about 80% found just once. The specimen was CD4+ T cells from blood. The source is a human donor in good health.

V usage is TRBV11-2 and J usage is TRBJ2-1; D is possibly TRBD1 (6 bases). Germline V CDR1 and CDR2: SGHAT, FQNNGV. The CDR3 contains 13 residues. Trimming removed 4 bases at V and 4 bases at J, with 8 bases between. CDR3 DNA: TGTGCCAGCAGCTCAGGACAGTACAATGAGCAGTTCTTC. It encodes CASSSGQYNEQFF.

The chain carries TRBV19 and TRBJ2-7; TRBD2 matches at 9 bases. This CDR3 is 15 amino acids long. CDR1 and CDR2 from the germline V gene are LNHDA and SQIVND (reference sequence). Losses at the gene ends were 3 bases for V and 2 bases for J; bases not matched to a gene: 5. CDR3 protein: CASSMLAGRTYEQYF. The CDR3 region has the DNA TGTGCCAGTAGTATGCTAGCGGGACGAACCTACGAGCAGTACTTC.

The V gene is TRBV6-5, the J gene TRBJ1-2, with 7 bases identical to TRBD1. The trim removed 4 bases at V and 4 bases at J, leaving 9 bases unmatched. The CDR3 spans 15 residues. In germline, CDR1 is MNHEY, CDR2 SVGAGI. CDR3 in amino acids: CASSSGGLTSYGYTF. CDR3 in DNA: TGTGCCAGCAGTTCAGGGGGACTTACGAGCTATGGCTACACCTTC.

The chain is built from TRBV11-2 and TRBJ2-3; 7 nucleotides agree with TRBD2. The trim removed 4 bases at V and 7 bases at J, leaving 23 bases unmatched. Germline assignment: CDR1 SGHAT and CDR2 FQNNGV. This CDR3 comprises 19 residues. The CDR3 nucleotides read TGTGCCAGCAGCTCCCCCTCCAGACAGCGGGATCGGATCGCACATACGCAGTATTTT. Translation: CASSSPSRQRDRIAHTQYF.

This clone was counted a single time. The rearrangement uses TRBV29-1 and TRBJ1-5; 7 nucleotides agree with TRBD1. The CDR3 has 14 residues. Germline loops: CDR1 SQVTM, CDR2 ANQGSEA. Losses at the gene ends were 6 bases for V and 4 bases for J; bases not matched to a gene: 9. This chain's CDR3 is CSVRLQGYNQPQHF. Written as DNA, the CDR3 is TGCAGCGTCCGGCTACAGGGGTATAATCAGCCCCAGCATTTT.